The rows below give T cell receptor beta chains drawn from one sample of a study of T cell repertoires in aging, cancer and after chemotherapy. Using its own MiXCR run on the multiplex PCR reads, TCRdb lists one record per CDR3 protein. The sample has about 2,900 distinct CDR3 sequences, approximately 25% seen once. Sequenced input: blood. Receptors originate from a human donor with a solid tumor. The CDR3 runs from the conserved cysteine through the conserved F or W. D genes are given only for firm matches. Clone size is not always given. Where it is, it says once, few, many or a class for expanded clones.

clone_size	v_call	j_call	d_call	cdr3_nt	cdr3_aa
medium-sized	TRBV30	TRBJ2-6	.	TGTGCCTGGACTCCTGGGGCCAACGTCCTGACTTTC	CAWTPGANVLTF
.	TRBV28	TRBJ2-5	.	TGTGCCAGCAGTTTATCTGGCCCTTACCAGTACTTC	CASSLSGPYQYF
.	TRBV5-4	TRBJ1-1	TRBD1	TGTGCCAGCAGTCCCGACAGGGGGGTCGTGAACACTGAAGCTTTCTTT	CASSPDRGVVNTEAFF
medium-sized	TRBV29-1	TRBJ1-2	TRBD1	TGCAGCGTTGAAGTTGAAGGACAGGGACCCCGCGGTGCTGGCTACACCTTC	CSVEVEGQGPRGAGYTF
few	TRBV6-5	TRBJ1-4	.	TGTGCCAGCAGTTACGGCCAGGGGCCTGCGGAACGGGAAAAACTGTTTTTT	CASSYGQGPAEREKLFF
medium-sized	TRBV30	TRBJ2-3	TRBD2	TGTGCCTGGAGTAAGGGTAGCGGGACAGATACGCAGTATTTT	CAWSKGSGTDTQYF
few	TRBV18	TRBJ1-5	.	TGTGCCAGCTCACCGTACGATAAACAGCCCCAGCATTTT	CASSPYDKQPQHF
medium-sized	TRBV19	TRBJ2-7	TRBD2	TGTGCCAGTAGTACACTAGCGGGAGGGCCGTACGAGCAGTACTTC	CASSTLAGGPYEQYF
.	TRBV12-3/TRBV12-4	TRBJ1-1	.	TGTGCCAGCAGTTTAGCAACGGGAATGAACACTGAAGCTTTCTTT	CASSLATGMNTEAFF
.	TRBV10-3	TRBJ1-2	.	TGTGCCATCAGTGATATGGCAGGGAATGGCTACACCTTC	CAISDMAGNGYTF
medium-sized	TRBV30	TRBJ2-3	.	TGTGCCTGGACACCCCTCCAGGGTACGCAGTATTTT	CAWTPLQGTQYF
.	TRBV29-1	TRBJ2-2	.	TGCAGCGTGAAGAACACCGGGGAGCTGTTTTTT	CSVKNTGELFF
medium-sized	TRBV18	TRBJ1-1	TRBD1	TGTGCCAGCTCACCAAGAGTGGCAGGGGGCGCGGACACTGAAGCTTTCTTT	CASSPRVAGGADTEAFF
.	TRBV7-2	TRBJ2-5	TRBD2	TGTGCCAGCAGCTTATCGCCGGGACTAGCGGGAGTGAGGCGGGAGACCCAGTACTTC	CASSLSPGLAGVRRETQYF
few	TRBV5-1	TRBJ2-1	.	TGCGCCAGCAGCTTCGGTGACAATGAGCAGTTCTTC	CASSFGDNEQFF
medium-sized	TRBV12-3/TRBV12-4	TRBJ1-5	TRBD1	TGTGCCAGCAGCTCCGGGACAGGCAATCAGCCCCAGCATTTT	CASSSGTGNQPQHF
.	TRBV6-5	TRBJ2-3	.	TGTGCCAGCAGTTACTTGGCTAGAGGGAGGAGAAGGGGCACAGATACGCAGTATTTT	CASSYLARGRRRGTDTQYF
medium-sized	TRBV6-5	TRBJ1-1	.	TGTGCCAGCAGTTCGAGAGGAGGCGGCACTGAAGCTTTCTTT	CASSSRGGGTEAFF
.	TRBV6-1	TRBJ2-5	.	TGTGCCAGCAAGGCAGGGGAGGACCGAGAGACCCAGTACTTC	CASKAGEDRETQYF
few	TRBV30	TRBJ2-7	TRBD1	TGTGCCTGGAGTCCAACCGGGACAGCTTACGAGCAGTACTTC	CAWSPTGTAYEQYF
.	TRBV10-1	TRBJ2-5	.	TGCGCCAGCAGTGAGTTGCTTGGTAAAGAGACCCAGTACTTC	CASSELLGKETQYF
.	TRBV5-1	TRBJ2-2	.	TGCGCCAGCAGTCCTGGGGCAGGGCTCGCCGGGGAGCTGTTTTTT	CASSPGAGLAGELFF
few	TRBV7-9	TRBJ2-5	.	TGTGCCAGCAGCTTATTTGGAGAGGAGACCCAGTACTTC	CASSLFGEETQYF
few	TRBV5-4	TRBJ1-1	TRBD1	TGTGCCAGCAGTCTCGACAGGGGGGTCGTGAACACTGAAGCTTTCTTT	CASSLDRGVVNTEAFF
few	TRBV2	TRBJ1-5	TRBD1	TGTGCCAGCACCCCGGGTAGGGACAGGCCGAATCAGCCCCAGCATTTT	CASTPGRDRPNQPQHF
few	TRBV6-5	TRBJ1-5	.	TGTGCCAGCAGGGCAGATCTGGGACGGATCAATCAGCCCCAGCATTTT	CASRADLGRINQPQHF
medium-sized	TRBV10-3	TRBJ1-1	TRBD1	TGTGCCACCGGACAGGGGACGGACACTGAAGCTTTCTTT	CATGQGTDTEAFF
medium-sized	TRBV27	TRBJ2-2	.	TGTGCCAGCAGTTTAACTCTCGTCGGGGTAGGGGAGCTGTTTTTT	CASSLTLVGVGELFF
medium-sized	TRBV30	TRBJ1-4	.	TGTGCCTGGAGTGCAATGCAGGGAAATGAAAAACTGTTTTTT	CAWSAMQGNEKLFF
medium-sized	TRBV6-1	TRBJ2-7	.	TGTGCCAGCAGTGAAGACGGGGGACACTACTACGAGCAGTACTTC	CASSEDGGHYYEQYF
few	TRBV6-2/TRBV6-3	TRBJ2-5	TRBD2	TGTGCCAGCACCCTAGCGGGTTGGAGCGTAGGCCAGTACTTC	CASTLAGWSVGQYF
few	TRBV11-1	TRBJ2-1	.	TGTGCCAGCAGCTTAGGTGGGAGGGGGTCCAATGAGCAGTTCTTC	CASSLGGRGSNEQFF
.	TRBV15	TRBJ1-3	.	TGTGCCACCAGCAGAGATCATGGGGTTTCTGGAAACACCATATATTTT	CATSRDHGVSGNTIYF
few	TRBV5-1	TRBJ2-1	TRBD2	TGCGCCAGCAGCTTGTGGGCGGGAGGGGGTAGGAATGAGCAGTTCTTC	CASSLWAGGGRNEQFF
.	TRBV28	TRBJ1-5	.	TGTGCCAGCAGTTTCGCAGGGGGCAATCAGCCCCAGCATTTT	CASSFAGGNQPQHF
few	TRBV4-3	TRBJ1-6	.	TGCGCCAGCAGCCAAGGTGAAGGTTCCGGGCTTCAAAGTTCACCCCTCCACTTT	CASSQGEGSGLQSSPLHF
medium-sized	TRBV18	TRBJ2-3	.	TGTGCCAGCTCACCTCCAGCGGTTAGCACAGATACGCAGTATTTT	CASSPPAVSTDTQYF
few	TRBV6-2/TRBV6-3	TRBJ2-7	TRBD1	TGTGCCAGCAGAGGGGACAGGGACCCCGTCAACGAGCAGTACTTC	CASRGDRDPVNEQYF
.	TRBV10-1	TRBJ1-5	.	TGCGCCAGCAGTCTAGGAAGCAATCAGCCCCAGCATTTT	CASSLGSNQPQHF
.	TRBV7-6	TRBJ2-7	TRBD1	TGTGCCAGCAGCTCAGACCCTGGGGACAGCACCTACGAGCAGTACTTC	CASSSDPGDSTYEQYF
medium-sized	TRBV27	TRBJ2-5	.	TGTGCCAGCAGTTTATCCCAAGAGACCCAGTACTTC	CASSLSQETQYF
medium-sized	TRBV18	TRBJ2-3	.	TGTGCCAGCTCACCACCGTCGGCGGGGCCAGATACGCAGTATTTT	CASSPPSAGPDTQYF
few	TRBV18	TRBJ1-1	.	TGTGCCACCCTACCGACAGCTGCGTACACTGAAGCTTTCTTT	CATLPTAAYTEAFF
medium-sized	TRBV6-5	TRBJ2-5	TRBD2	TGTGCCAGCAGGACTAGCGCCCAAGAGACCCAGTACTTC	CASRTSAQETQYF
.	TRBV6-5	TRBJ1-5	.	TGTGCCAGCTCTAATGGGGCTTACAATCAGCCCCAGCATTTT	CASSNGAYNQPQHF
.	TRBV12-3/TRBV12-4	TRBJ2-7	.	TGTGCCAGCAGTTTGCGGAGGGCCGGGCTCTACGAGAAGTACTTC	CASSLRRAGLYEKYF
medium-sized	TRBV6-5	TRBJ2-1	TRBD2	TGTGCCAGCAGGTCCCAAGGTAGCGGGGGCAAGCAGTTCTTC	CASRSQGSGGKQFF
few	TRBV7-9	TRBJ2-2	.	TGTGCCAGCAAGGAGGGACCGAGAGGAGCAGGGGAGCTGTTTTTT	CASKEGPRGAGELFF
medium-sized	TRBV19	TRBJ1-5	.	TGTGCCAGTACCAAATCACCAGCACGCCCTGGGGGCAATCAGCCCCAGCATTTT	CASTKSPARPGGNQPQHF
.	TRBV12-3/TRBV12-4	TRBJ1-1	TRBD1	TGTGCCAGCACCCCGACAGGGATCGCTGAAGCTTTCTTT	CASTPTGIAEAFF
few	TRBV5-4	TRBJ1-1	.	TGTGCCAGCAGCTGGGAGAGCACTGAAGCTTTCTTT	CASSWESTEAFF
medium-sized	TRBV18	TRBJ1-1	TRBD1	TGTGCCAGCTCTTCTATCGGACAGGGAGACACTGAAGCTTTCTTT	CASSSIGQGDTEAFF
.	TRBV5-1	TRBJ1-2	.	TGCGCCAGCAGCCCCGAGGGTACTAACTATGGCTACACCTTC	CASSPEGTNYGYTF
.	TRBV11-1	TRBJ2-3	.	TGTGCCAGCAGCTTAGGGATAAGCGGGAGCACAGATACGCAGTATTTT	CASSLGISGSTDTQYF
few	TRBV11-2	TRBJ2-1	TRBD2	TGTGCCAGCAGCCTAATGCCTAGCGGTAATGAGCAGTTCTTC	CASSLMPSGNEQFF
few	TRBV12-3/TRBV12-4	TRBJ2-7	TRBD2	TGTGCCAGCAGTTGGTTAGTAGCGGGGGACTACGAGCAGTACTTC	CASSWLVAGDYEQYF
.	TRBV6-5	TRBJ2-3	TRBD2	TGTGCCAGCAGTTACTTGGCTAGCGGGAGGAGAAGGGGCACAGATACGCAGTATTTT	CASSYLASGRRRGTDTQYF
.	TRBV28	TRBJ2-7	TRBD2	TGTGCCAGCGCTACTAGCGGGGGGGCAAGTTTTTACGAGCAGTACTTC	CASATSGGASFYEQYF
.	TRBV5-1	TRBJ1-1	.	TGCGCCAGCAGCTTGGAGCGACACTTCGGAGCTTTCTTT	CASSLERHFGAFF